This is a list of T cell receptor beta chains from one sample in a study of T-cell memory formation after mild COVID-19. Via MiXCR, TCRdb re-called the 5' RACE reads, giving one row per CDR3 protein. The sample has roughly 160,000 distinct CDR3 sequences; over 10% are singletons. The material sequenced was PBMCs or a T cell subset sorted from them (not recorded which). The receptors originated from a young man who had mild COVID-19 (a few samples of this study predate the infection). Cell type and time point are not known. CDR3s include the opening cysteine and the closing phenylalanine or tryptophan. Fields, in order: D gene, V gene, clone size, CDR3 length, J gene, CDR3 protein, CDR3 DNA. The D gene is left open where the match is weak. Clone size appears in some rows only: once, few, many, or a class for an expanded clone.

D gene: TRBD1; V gene: TRBV5-1; clone size: .; CDR3 length: 15; J gene: TRBJ1-2; CDR3 protein: CASSLAVDRTLGYTF; CDR3 DNA: TGCGCCAGCAGCTTGGCCGTGGACAGGACCTTAGGCTACACCTTC
D gene: .; V gene: TRBV6-6; clone size: .; CDR3 length: 11; J gene: TRBJ2-3; CDR3 protein: CASQRGDTQYF; CDR3 DNA: TGTGCCAGCCAACGGGGGGATACGCAGTATTTT
D gene: .; V gene: TRBV12-3/TRBV12-4; clone size: few; CDR3 length: 13; J gene: TRBJ1-5; CDR3 protein: CASSFEGRLPQHF; CDR3 DNA: TGTGCCAGCAGTTTTGAGGGGAGGCTCCCCCAGCATTTT
D gene: TRBD1; V gene: TRBV23-1; clone size: .; CDR3 length: 16; J gene: TRBJ2-1; CDR3 protein: CASSLARTGHIDEQFF; CDR3 DNA: TGCGCCAGCAGCCTTGCTCGGACAGGGCACATCGATGAGCAGTTCTTC
D gene: TRBD1; V gene: TRBV6-2/TRBV6-3; clone size: few; CDR3 length: 14; J gene: TRBJ2-1; CDR3 protein: CASSSDRDYNEQFF; CDR3 DNA: TGTGCCAGCAGCTCGGACAGGGACTACAATGAGCAGTTCTTC
D gene: .; V gene: TRBV10-3; clone size: .; CDR3 length: 16; J gene: TRBJ2-3; CDR3 protein: CAISEKGINRADTQYF; CDR3 DNA: TGTGCCATCAGTGAGAAAGGTATAAATCGTGCAGATACGCAGTATTTT
D gene: .; V gene: TRBV20-1; clone size: .; CDR3 length: 11; J gene: TRBJ1-1; CDR3 protein: CSVWGSDEAFF; CDR3 DNA: TGCAGTGTTTGGGGGTCGGATGAAGCTTTCTTT
D gene: .; V gene: TRBV18; clone size: .; CDR3 length: 15; J gene: TRBJ2-1; CDR3 protein: CASSKPGLEANEQFF; CDR3 DNA: TGTGCCAGCTCAAAGCCAGGACTCGAGGCCAATGAGCAGTTCTTC
D gene: .; V gene: TRBV5-1; clone size: .; CDR3 length: 16; J gene: TRBJ2-2; CDR3 protein: CASSLVIAGRSGELFF; CDR3 DNA: TGCGCCAGCAGCTTAGTCATCGCAGGGCGGTCCGGGGAGCTGTTTTTT
D gene: TRBD1; V gene: TRBV5-5; clone size: few; CDR3 length: 13; J gene: TRBJ1-2; CDR3 protein: CASGDRANYGYTF; CDR3 DNA: TGTGCCAGCGGGGACAGGGCCAACTATGGCTACACCTTC
D gene: .; V gene: TRBV12-3/TRBV12-4; clone size: few; CDR3 length: 12; J gene: TRBJ1-2; CDR3 protein: CASSEQGIGYTF; CDR3 DNA: TGTGCCAGCAGTGAGCAGGGTATTGGCTACACCTTC
D gene: TRBD1; V gene: TRBV29-1; clone size: few; CDR3 length: 14; J gene: TRBJ2-1; CDR3 protein: CSARTGTGYNEQFF; CDR3 DNA: TGCAGCGCTCGAACCGGGACAGGGTACAATGAGCAGTTCTTC
D gene: .; V gene: TRBV18; clone size: few; CDR3 length: 14; J gene: TRBJ1-5; CDR3 protein: CASYDGTSGQPQHF; CDR3 DNA: TGTGCCAGCTACGACGGGACTTCAGGACAGCCCCAGCATTTT
D gene: TRBD2; V gene: TRBV24-1; clone size: .; CDR3 length: 16; J gene: TRBJ2-5; CDR3 protein: CATSDPTSGGAETQYF; CDR3 DNA: TGTGCCACCAGTGATCCAACTAGCGGGGGCGCAGAGACCCAGTACTTC
D gene: TRBD1; V gene: TRBV7-2; clone size: few; CDR3 length: 14; J gene: TRBJ2-1; CDR3 protein: CASSLGQGANEQFF; CDR3 DNA: TGTGCCAGCAGCTTGGGACAGGGGGCCAATGAGCAGTTCTTC
D gene: TRBD2; V gene: TRBV20-1; clone size: .; CDR3 length: 14; J gene: TRBJ2-5; CDR3 protein: CSARRTSGGETQYF; CDR3 DNA: TGCAGTGCTAGGCGGACTAGCGGGGGTGAGACCCAGTACTTC
D gene: .; V gene: TRBV5-1; clone size: few; CDR3 length: 14; J gene: TRBJ1-4; CDR3 protein: CASSLEVEGEKLFF; CDR3 DNA: TGCGCCAGCAGCTTGGAGGTCGAAGGAGAAAAACTGTTTTTT
D gene: .; V gene: TRBV28; clone size: .; CDR3 length: 13; J gene: TRBJ1-1; CDR3 protein: CASSLLMGTEAFF; CDR3 DNA: TGTGCCAGCAGTTTATTAATGGGGACTGAAGCTTTCTTT
D gene: TRBD1; V gene: TRBV4-3; clone size: .; CDR3 length: 15; J gene: TRBJ1-1; CDR3 protein: CASSQDNGRGHEAFF; CDR3 DNA: TGCGCCAGCAGCCAAGATAATGGCAGGGGGCATGAAGCTTTCTTT
D gene: TRBD2; V gene: TRBV4-2; clone size: few; CDR3 length: 17; J gene: TRBJ2-2; CDR3 protein: CASSQLTGGRSTGELFF; CDR3 DNA: TGTGCCAGCAGCCAACTTACGGGGGGGCGAAGCACCGGGGAGCTGTTTTTT
D gene: .; V gene: TRBV25-1; clone size: .; CDR3 length: 15; J gene: TRBJ2-3; CDR3 protein: CASSVQGRRTDTQYF; CDR3 DNA: TGTGCCAGCAGTGTGCAGGGTCGTCGCACAGATACGCAGTATTTT
D gene: .; V gene: TRBV12-3/TRBV12-4; clone size: few; CDR3 length: 16; J gene: TRBJ2-5; CDR3 protein: CASSSQLVWAEETQYF; CDR3 DNA: TGTGCCAGCAGTTCCCAACTAGTCTGGGCTGAAGAGACCCAGTACTTC
D gene: TRBD1; V gene: TRBV11-2; clone size: .; CDR3 length: 15; J gene: TRBJ2-7; CDR3 protein: CASSLGTGGLYEQYF; CDR3 DNA: TGTGCCAGCAGCTTAGGGACAGGGGGACTATACGAGCAGTACTTC
D gene: TRBD2; V gene: TRBV14; clone size: few; CDR3 length: 16; J gene: TRBJ2-1; CDR3 protein: CASSRGLAASEREQFF; CDR3 DNA: TGTGCCAGCAGCCGGGGACTAGCGGCGTCCGAACGGGAGCAGTTCTTC
D gene: .; V gene: TRBV28; clone size: few; CDR3 length: 12; J gene: TRBJ1-1; CDR3 protein: CASSSSTTEAFF; CDR3 DNA: TGTGCCAGCAGTTCAAGTACAACTGAAGCTTTCTTT
D gene: .; V gene: TRBV11-2; clone size: few; CDR3 length: 19; J gene: TRBJ2-5; CDR3 protein: CASSSRPGQPGLGLKTQYF; CDR3 DNA: TGTGCCAGCAGCTCCCGGCCGGGACAGCCGGGACTAGGGTTAAAGACCCAGTACTTC
D gene: .; V gene: TRBV4-3; clone size: few; CDR3 length: 13; J gene: TRBJ2-6; CDR3 protein: CASSQAGANVLTF; CDR3 DNA: TGCGCCAGCAGCCAAGCTGGGGCCAACGTCCTGACTTTC
D gene: .; V gene: TRBV12-3/TRBV12-4; clone size: many; CDR3 length: 14; J gene: TRBJ2-5; CDR3 protein: CASSLRARQETQYF; CDR3 DNA: TGTGCCAGCAGTCTCCGGGCCCGCCAAGAGACCCAGTACTTC
D gene: TRBD1; V gene: TRBV2; clone size: many; CDR3 length: 14; J gene: TRBJ2-3; CDR3 protein: CASSRQGSGDTQYF; CDR3 DNA: TGTGCCAGCAGTAGACAGGGGTCGGGAGATACGCAGTATTTT
D gene: TRBD2; V gene: TRBV6-5; clone size: .; CDR3 length: 14; J gene: TRBJ2-3; CDR3 protein: CASRPVLAGGPQYF; CDR3 DNA: TGTGCCAGTCGGCCAGTACTAGCGGGGGGGCCGCAGTATTTT
D gene: TRBD1; V gene: TRBV6-5; clone size: .; CDR3 length: 14; J gene: TRBJ2-3; CDR3 protein: CASSLRDRGDTQYF; CDR3 DNA: TGTGCCAGCAGTTTAAGGGACAGGGGCGATACGCAGTATTTT
D gene: TRBD2; V gene: TRBV20-1; clone size: many; CDR3 length: 15; J gene: TRBJ2-5; CDR3 protein: CSARRASGGGETQYF; CDR3 DNA: TGCAGTGCTAGGCGCGCTAGCGGGGGGGGCGAGACCCAGTACTTC
D gene: .; V gene: TRBV5-1; clone size: few; CDR3 length: 12; J gene: TRBJ1-2; CDR3 protein: CASSHGEDGYTF; CDR3 DNA: TGCGCCAGCAGCCATGGGGAGGATGGCTACACCTTC
D gene: TRBD2; V gene: TRBV20-1; clone size: .; CDR3 length: 15; J gene: TRBJ2-3; CDR3 protein: CSARDLGLITDTQYF; CDR3 DNA: TGCAGTGCTAGAGATCTGGGACTAATCACAGATACGCAGTATTTT
D gene: TRBD1; V gene: TRBV5-1; clone size: few; CDR3 length: 15; J gene: TRBJ2-1; CDR3 protein: CASSAEGAPYNEQFF; CDR3 DNA: TGCGCCAGCAGCGCTGAGGGGGCCCCCTACAATGAGCAGTTCTTC
D gene: .; V gene: TRBV27; clone size: once; CDR3 length: 15; J gene: TRBJ1-3; CDR3 protein: CASSQTGFSGNTIYF; CDR3 DNA: TGTGCCAGCAGCCAAACAGGCTTCTCTGGAAACACCATATATTTT
D gene: .; V gene: TRBV6-5; clone size: .; CDR3 length: 19; J gene: TRBJ2-3; CDR3 protein: CASSLLGTAWGVSTDTQYF; CDR3 DNA: TGTGCCAGCAGCCTTCTGGGGACAGCCTGGGGGGTTAGCACAGATACGCAGTATTTT
D gene: TRBD2; V gene: TRBV7-8; clone size: many; CDR3 length: 15; J gene: TRBJ2-2; CDR3 protein: CASLLGGEGTGELFF; CDR3 DNA: TGTGCCAGCCTGCTGGGCGGGGAGGGAACCGGGGAGCTGTTTTTT
D gene: TRBD2; V gene: TRBV20-1; clone size: few; CDR3 length: 15; J gene: TRBJ2-5; CDR3 protein: CSARGTSGSQETQYF; CDR3 DNA: TGCAGTGCTCGCGGGACTAGCGGGAGCCAAGAGACCCAGTACTTC
D gene: TRBD2; V gene: TRBV5-1; clone size: few; CDR3 length: 15; J gene: TRBJ2-3; CDR3 protein: CASSLASGGSDTQYF; CDR3 DNA: TGCGCCAGCAGCTTGGCTAGCGGGGGGTCAGATACGCAGTATTTT
D gene: .; V gene: TRBV5-1; clone size: few; CDR3 length: 14; J gene: TRBJ2-7; CDR3 protein: CASTFSSPSYEQYF; CDR3 DNA: TGCGCCAGCACGTTTAGTTCTCCTTCCTACGAGCAGTACTTC